The rows below give T cell receptor beta chains drawn from one sample of a study of memory CD4+ T cells and cytomegalovirus serostatus. The data were produced by immunoSEQ multiplex PCR, yet TCRdb's version contains in-frame clones alone and is incomplete. The table has more than 45,000 clones, more than 70% seen once; the top ten hold roughly 0.8%. Sequences were obtained from memory CD4+ T cells from blood. Receptors originate from an adult in good health and CMV-seronegative. Both conserved end residues are part of each CDR3. A D gene is named only where the DNA matches it firmly. Some rows have no size entry. The others give once, few or many, or a class for an expanded clone.

TRBV6-6	NA	NA	TRBJ2-7	TGTGCCAGCAGTTACTCAGAGTACGAGCAGTACTTC	CASSYSEYEQYF
TRBV10-3	NA	TRBD2	TRBJ2-1	TGTGCCATCAGTGAGTCAACTAGCGGGAGATTGGAGCAGTTCTTC	CAISESTSGRLEQFF
TRBV5-8	NA	NA	TRBJ2-2	TGTGCCAGCAGCTACCCACGGGGGCGTGCCGGGGAGCTGTTTTTT	CASSYPRGRAGELFF
TRBV6-1	NA	NA	TRBJ2-7	TGTGCCAGCAGCGCGACGGCGGCCTACGAGCAGTACTTC	CASSATAAYEQYF
TRBV10-2	once	NA	TRBJ2-2	TGCGCCAGCAGTGACTTTGGCGTTGCCAGCGGGGAGCTGTTTTTT	CASSDFGVASGELFF
TRBV4-1	NA	TRBD1	TRBJ2-3	TGCGCCAGCAGCCAAGTCGGGACAGACTCAGATACGCAGTATTTT	CASSQVGTDSDTQYF
TRBV4-2	NA	NA	TRBJ2-3	TGTGCCAGCAGCTTGGTGAGGGGGGCATTTAGCACAGATACGCAGTATTTT	CASSLVRGAFSTDTQYF
TRBV5-1	NA	NA	TRBJ2-7	TGCGCCAGCAGCTTGCCCGGACAGTCCTACGAGCAGTACTTC	CASSLPGQSYEQYF
TRBV6-5	NA	TRBD2	TRBJ2-1	TGTGCCAGCAGTATGACTAGCGGGAGGAATGAGCAGTTCTTC	CASSMTSGRNEQFF
TRBV27	NA	TRBD1	TRBJ1-6	TGTGCCAGCCGGACAGGCAGCTCCTATAATTCACCCCTCCACTTT	CASRTGSSYNSPLHF
TRBV30	NA	NA	TRBJ1-1	TGTGCCTGGACCCAAGGGGGGGAAGGAGCGGATGAAGCTTTCTTT	CAWTQGGEGADEAFF
TRBV6-4	NA	TRBD1	TRBJ1-4	TGTGCCAGCAGTGACCCTGAAAGACAGGGGACTAATGAAAAACTGTTTTTT	CASSDPERQGTNEKLFF
TRBV5-1	NA	TRBD1	TRBJ1-2	TGCGCCAGCAGCCGGACAGGGACGACTAACTATGGCTACACCTTC	CASSRTGTTNYGYTF
TRBV2	NA	TRBD1	TRBJ2-6	TGTGCCAGCAGCTTGTCCGGGACAGGGGGCGGTGGGGCCAACGTCCTGACTTTC	CASSLSGTGGGGANVLTF
TRBV7-9	once	NA	TRBJ1-1	TGTGCCAGCAGCTTATCAAACAGTGACACTGAAGCTTTCTTT	CASSLSNSDTEAFF
TRBV5-4	few	NA	TRBJ1-1	TGTGCCAGCAGCTTGCAAGACACTGAAGCTTTCTTT	CASSLQDTEAFF
TRBV27	few	TRBD2	TRBJ2-1	TGTGCCAGCAGTCTAGGGACTAGCGGGAGCCCAATCCACTCCTACAATGAGCAGTTCTTC	CASSLGTSGSPIHSYNEQFF
TRBV5-1	NA	TRBD2	TRBJ2-5	TGCGCCAGCAGCTTGGACCCGGGTCGGGGGGCCCAGTACTTC	CASSLDPGRGAQYF
TRBV2	NA	TRBD2	TRBJ2-5	TGTGCCAGCACCCGGGGGGCTCAGACTAGCGGGTTAGAGACCCAGTACTTC	CASTRGAQTSGLETQYF
TRBV28	NA	TRBD1	TRBJ2-7	TGTGCCAGCAGACTGACAGGGTACGAGCAGTACTTC	CASRLTGYEQYF
TRBV2	NA	NA	TRBJ2-5	TGTGCCAGCTCGGGGGGCGGGGGCCAAGAGACCCAGTACTTC	CASSGGGGQETQYF
TRBV20-1	NA	NA	TRBJ2-5	TGCAGTGCCGAACACCAAGAGACCCAGTACTTC	CSAEHQETQYF
TRBV4-1	NA	NA	TRBJ2-7	TGCGCCAGCAGCCAAGGGCATACCTGGATCCCTTACGAGCAGTACTTC	CASSQGHTWIPYEQYF
TRBV14	NA	TRBD1	TRBJ2-6	TGTGCCAGCAGCCAAGGGTGGCTGACAGGGGGCCTATCCCTCTCTGGGGCCAACGTCCTGACTTTC	CASSQGWLTGGLSLSGANVLTF
TRBV9	NA	NA	TRBJ2-5	TGTGCCAGCAGCGCCCGACCTCGCCAAGAGACCCAGTACTTC	CASSARPRQETQYF
TRBV5-1	NA	NA	TRBJ1-2	TGCGCCAGCAGCTTGAATTTGGGGGGGCAAGGTGATGGCTACACCTTC	CASSLNLGGQGDGYTF
TRBV28	NA	TRBD1	TRBJ2-2	TGTGCCAGCAGTTTAAGGGTCCTTCTAAGGGGACCACCACGACAGGGGATCGGGGAGCTGTTTTTT	CASSLRVLLRGPPRQGIGELFF
TRBV9	once	TRBD2	TRBJ2-2	TGTGCCAGCAGCGTAGAGGGGACTATCTCCGGGGAGCTGTTTTTT	CASSVEGTISGELFF
TRBV19	NA	TRBD1	TRBJ1-2	TGTGCCAGTACAAGGGACAGGGCTAACTATGGCTACACCTTC	CASTRDRANYGYTF
TRBV6-5	NA	NA	TRBJ1-1	TGTGCCAGCGGGGGACGGATGAACACTGAAGCTTTCTTT	CASGGRMNTEAFF
TRBV5-1	medium-sized	NA	TRBJ1-3	TGCGCCAGCAGCTTGGCTAGCTCTGGAAACACCATATATTTT	CASSLASSGNTIYF
TRBV4-1	once	TRBD2	TRBJ2-7	TGCGCCAGCAGCCGGGGACTAGCGGGAGACGGCGAGCAGTACTTC	CASSRGLAGDGEQYF
TRBV5-4	NA	TRBD2	TRBJ2-1	TGTGCCAGCAGCACGGGGACTAGCGGTAACTTCGGGAATGAGCAGTTCTTC	CASSTGTSGNFGNEQFF
TRBV2	NA	TRBD2	TRBJ2-1	TGTGCCAGCAGGGAGGCTAGCGGGAGCTTCAATGAGCAGTTCTTC	CASREASGSFNEQFF
TRBV15	NA	TRBD1	TRBJ2-7	TGTGCCACCAGCAGCTTTCTAGGGACAGGGTCCTCCTACGAGCAGTACTTC	CATSSFLGTGSSYEQYF
TRBV7-9	NA	NA	TRBJ2-7	TGTGCCAGCAGCTTAGACAGCTCCTACGAGCAGTACTTC	CASSLDSSYEQYF
TRBV6-1	NA	NA	TRBJ1-1	TGTGCCAGCAGTTCCCGCACTGAAGCTTTCTTT	CASSSRTEAFF
TRBV2	NA	NA	TRBJ2-3	TGTGCCAGCAGGGACCGGTCCTTGCGGAATACGCAGTATTTT	CASRDRSLRNTQYF
TRBV5-1	NA	NA	TRBJ2-7	TGCGCCAGCAGCTTGGGGAGGGGGCGGTCCTACGAGCAGTACTTC	CASSLGRGRSYEQYF
TRBV18	NA	NA	TRBJ2-5	TGTGCCAGCTCACCGGGATCCAAAGAGACCCAGTACTTC	CASSPGSKETQYF
TRBV18	NA	TRBD1	TRBJ1-4	TGTGCCAGCTCACCACAGGGGGCCCGGAATGAAAAACTGTTTTTT	CASSPQGARNEKLFF
TRBV29-1	NA	NA	TRBJ2-5	TGCAGCGTTACCCAGCTGCGAGAGACCCAGTACTTC	CSVTQLRETQYF
TRBV4-1	NA	NA	TRBJ2-7	TGCGCCAGCAGCCGGTCCGTGGGGGGCGGATACGAGCAGTACTTC	CASSRSVGGGYEQYF
TRBV28	NA	NA	TRBJ1-2	TGTGCCAGCAGCTTGAGCAAGGGGGGCTATGGCTACACCTTC	CASSLSKGGYGYTF
TRBV5-1	NA	TRBD2	TRBJ2-7	TGCGCCAGCAGCTCCGTAGGGGGGCTAGCGGGGGTTGAGCAGTACTTC	CASSSVGGLAGVEQYF
TRBV27	NA	NA	TRBJ1-1	TGTGCCAGCAGTCCAGGCATGAACACTGAAGCTTTCTTT	CASSPGMNTEAFF
TRBV5-1	few	NA	TRBJ1-2	TGCGCCAGCAGCTTACAGAGTCGCTCCTATGGCTACACCTTC	CASSLQSRSYGYTF
TRBV5-1	NA	NA	TRBJ2-4	TGCGCCAGCAGCTTGGGTCCCCCCAAAAACATTCAGTACTTC	CASSLGPPKNIQYF
TRBV18	NA	TRBD1	TRBJ1-5	TGTGCCAGCTCCCCTGACAGGGGAAGGAATCAGCCCCAGCATTTT	CASSPDRGRNQPQHF
TRBV27	NA	TRBD1	TRBJ2-7	TGTGCCAGCACCCGCGGACAGGGAAGCGAGCAGTACTTC	CASTRGQGSEQYF
TRBV5-6	NA	NA	TRBJ2-1	TGTGCCAGCACCGAGAGCCTAAGCTCCTACAATGAGCAGTTCTTC	CASTESLSSYNEQFF
TRBV29-1	once	NA	TRBJ2-3	TGCAGCGTTGGGACAGATACGCAGTATTTT	CSVGTDTQYF